This TCR beta chain was identified in a study of T cells in tuberculosis. Looking at the study overall: CD1B tetramers identified T cells specific for mycobacterial lipid GMM. Whole-study results and caveats: Some low-affinity tetramer-binding T cells may be absent from this sample.

Germline CDR1 is MGHRA and CDR2 is YSYEKL. The CDR3 is made up of 16 amino acids. The J segment lost 5 bases and the V segment lost 6 bases, leaving 13 bases of the junction unmatched. TCR-alpha and TCR-beta chains were sequenced unpaired. TCRdb's copy holds only in-frame clones and misses some; the assay was immunoSEQ multiplex PCR. The table shows about 58,000 clones, with roughly 88% occurring only once. In this sample, this clone turned up once. After thawing and overnight rest, PBMC were stained with GMM-loaded CD1B tetramer, viability dye and anti-CD3 for sorting. CD1B tetramers were loaded with Rhodococcus equi-derived C32 glucose monomycolate.

The receptor's source is an adult woman with latent tuberculosis. Sample: CD1b-GMM tetramer-negative cells sorted from PBMCs. The rearrangement uses TRBV4-1 and TRBJ1-1; 9 bases are a match to TRBD1. CDR3 amino acids: CASRATTDRGSTEAFF. CDR3 in DNA: TGCGCCAGCAGGGCGACGACTGACAGGGGGAGTACTGAAGCTTTCTTT.